The 11 T cell receptor beta chains given below trace back to one sample, sequenced in a study of T cell responses to AZD1222 COVID-19 vaccine. Profiled with immunoSEQ multiplex PCR; TCRdb holds only in-frame clones, not every one. Among more than 100,000 clones listed, roughly 90% were seen once. The sample consisted of peripheral blood, taken on day 0 of AZD1222 vaccination. The origin of the receptors is an adult in good health.

The table lists this clone with a count of one. The chain combines TRBV7-2 with TRBJ2-3, with D uncertain. The CDR3 runs to 15 residues. The V end lost 1 base, the J end lost 2 bases, and 10 bases lay between the germline ends. The germline V gene has CDR1 SGHTA and CDR2 FQGNSA. In DNA form, the CDR3 reads TGTGCCAGCAGCTTAGATCGGCCTGACACAGATACGCAGTATTTT. It codes for CASSLDRPDTDTQYF.

The chain links TRBV20-1 to TRBJ1-2; D uncertain. The CDR3 is made up of 11 amino acids. The V end lost 0 bases, the J end lost 7 bases, and 6 bases lay between the germline ends. Germline V CDR1 and CDR2: DFQATT, SNEGSKA (reference sequence). The CDR3 is CSARDPRGYTF. CDR3 coding DNA: TGCAGTGCTAGAGATCCCCGTGGCTACACCTTC.

This rearrangement joins TRBV27 to TRBJ2-5; TRBD2 aligns across 11 bases. CDR1 and CDR2 (germline): MNHEY, SMNVEV (reference sequence). CDR3 size: 15 residues. V shed 3 bases and J 7 bases; nucleotides not matched to a gene: 7. CDR3 in amino acids: CASSLTSGVGLTQYF. The CDR3 region has the DNA TGTGCCAGCAGTTTGACTAGCGGGGTGGGTCTGACCCAGTACTTC.

V usage is TRBV20-1 and J usage is TRBJ2-5, with 8 bases matching TRBD1. Per the germline V gene, CDR1 is DFQATT and CDR2 is SNEGSKA (reference sequence). V gave up 3 bases and J gave up 3 bases; unmatched junction bases: 12. This CDR3 is 16 amino acids long. The CDR3 here is CSASISGTGIEETQYF. For the CDR3, the DNA is TGCAGTGCTAGTATAAGTGGGACAGGCATAGAAGAGACCCAGTACTTC.

The genes are TRBV7-3 and TRBJ2-6; D possibly uses TRBD1 or TRBD2 (7 bases each). In germline, CDR1 is SGHTA, CDR2 FQGTGA. CDR3 length equals 15 residues. The V end was cut by 5 bases, the J end by 8 bases, with 16 bases between. CDR3 sequence (DNA): TGTGCCAGCAGCCTGGAGGGAGGGGGCTCCAACGTCCTGACTTTC. It specifies CASSLEGGGSNVLTF.

J is TRBJ1-6 and V is TRBV2; D gene ambiguous. Germline V gene data show CDR1 as SNHLY and CDR2 as FYNNEI. Trimming stripped 2 bases from V and 7 bases from J, with 9 bases between. The CDR3 has 14 amino acids. CDR3 nucleotide sequence: TGTGCCAGCAGTGAAACGGTCGTGAATTCACCCCTCCACTTT. Residues: CASSETVVNSPLHF.

The chain has TRBV7-9 and TRBJ2-3; 8 bases map to TRBD2. J gave up 3 bases and V 1 base, and 6 bases lay outside the gene matches. Germline CDR1 reads SEHNR; CDR2 reads FQNEAQ (reference sequence). The CDR3 runs 16 residues. The chain's CDR3 is CASSLGLGGGTDTQYF. The CDR3 DNA sequence: TGTGCCAGCAGCTTAGGCCTAGGCGGGGGGACAGATACGCAGTATTTT. The variable domain in full, with the rest retrieved from reference TRBV7-9 and TRBJ2-3, is DTGVSQNPRHKITKRGQNVTFRCDPISEHNRLYWYRQTLGQGPEFLTYFQNEAQLEKSRLLSDRFSAERPKGSFSTLEIQRTEQGDSAMYLCASSLGLGGGTDTQYFGPGTRLTVL.

The chain recombines TRBV19 with TRBJ2-1; D tentatively reads TRBD1 or TRBD2 (5 bases each). CDR3 length: 12 amino acids. With 5 bases removed from V and 7 bases from J, the gap between germline ends came to 9 bases. Germline CDR1 LNHDA, CDR2 SQIVND (reference sequence). In nucleotides, the CDR3 is TGTGCCAGTAGTCGAGGGGCGAATGAGCAGTTCTTC. Protein: CASSRGANEQFF. Filled out from reference TRBV19 and TRBJ2-1, the complete variable domain reads DGGITQSPKYLFRKEGQNVTLSCEQNLNHDAMYWYRQDPGQGLRLIYYSQIVNDFQKGDIAEGYSVSREKKESFPLTVTSAQKNPTAFYLCASSRGANEQFFGPGTRLTVL.

The chain employs TRBV30 and TRBJ1-5, with D uncertain. The germline V gene has CDR1 GTSNPN and CDR2 SVGIG (reference sequence). The CDR3 has 15 amino acids. V was pared by 0 bases and J by 0 bases, with 9 bases between. The CDR3 here is CAWSVQTYSNQPQHF. Here the CDR3 DNA reads TGTGCCTGGAGTGTGCAGACTTATAGCAATCAGCCCCAGCATTTT.

Here the CDR3 DNA reads TGTGCCAGCAGCTCGTATCCACCAGATGAAAAACTGTTTTTT. This translates into CASSSYPPDEKLFF. The chain has TRBV28 and TRBJ1-4; D not certain. Looked up from germline, CDR1 is MDHEN and CDR2 is SYDVKM. This CDR3 has 14 amino acids. V was clipped by 6 bases and J by 6 bases, with 14 bases between them. The full variable domain, rest sourced from reference TRBV28 and TRBJ1-4, is DVKVTQSSRYLVKRTGEKVFLECVQDMDHENMFWYRQDPGLGLRLIYFSYDVKMKEKGDIPEGYSVSREKKERFSLILESASTNQTSMYLCASSSYPPDEKLFFGSGTQLSVL.

The chain is built from TRBV10-3 and TRBJ2-1; D might be TRBD2 (7 bases). Trimming pared 4 bases from V and 1 base from J, leaving 17 bases between. Germline V gene data show CDR1 as ENHRY and CDR2 as SYGVKD. This CDR3 comprises 17 residues. CDR3 sequence (DNA): TGTGCCATCAGTGGTCCTAGGGGGGGTAATTCCTACAATGAGCAGTTCTTC. The encoded protein is CAISGPRGGNSYNEQFF.